This TCR beta chain was retrieved from a study of molecular identifiers for immune sequencing clone quantification. TCRdb processed the PCR reads anew with MiXCR; each CDR3 protein has one entry. The data hold fewer than 350,000 distinct CDR3 sequences, with 20% to 25% observed a single time. Trimming left V 2 bases short and J 3 bases short, with 11 bases between. CDR3 length equals 14 residues. CDR1 MNHNY and CDR2 SVGAGI come from the germline V gene (reference sequence). Notes on the study in general: Clone sizes that are highly expanded could be underestimated when identical TCR molecules share a barcode.

This clonotype was picked up many times. Its antigen is unidentified. The sample taken for sequencing was naive CD8+ T cells from blood, with Jurkat cell RNA spiked in. The subset denotes: FACS-sorted CD8+CD4-CCR7+CD45RA+ naive T cells. The chain carries TRBV6-6 and TRBJ2-7, with D unresolved. The source is a human donor in good health. Some libraries in this study had Jurkat cell RNA spiked in. The CDR3: CASSYEGPYYEQYF. Written as DNA, the CDR3 is TGTGCCAGCAGTTACGAAGGGCCGTACTACGAGCAGTACTTC.